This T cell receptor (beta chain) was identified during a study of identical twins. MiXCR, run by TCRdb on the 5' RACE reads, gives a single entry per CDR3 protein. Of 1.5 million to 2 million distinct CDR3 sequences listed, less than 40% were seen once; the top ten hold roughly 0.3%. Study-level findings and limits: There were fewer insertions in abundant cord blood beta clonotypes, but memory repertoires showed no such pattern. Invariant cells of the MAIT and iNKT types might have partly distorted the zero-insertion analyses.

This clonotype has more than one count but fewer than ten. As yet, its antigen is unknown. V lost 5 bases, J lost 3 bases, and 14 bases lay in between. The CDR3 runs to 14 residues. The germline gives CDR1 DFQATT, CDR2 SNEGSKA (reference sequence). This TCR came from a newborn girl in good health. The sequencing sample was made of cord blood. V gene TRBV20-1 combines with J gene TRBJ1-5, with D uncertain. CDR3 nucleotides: TGCAGTGCTGAAGGTTCAGATTTCAATCAGCCCCAGCATTTT. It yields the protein CSAEGSDFNQPQHF.